This TCR beta chain was found in a study of blood T cell repertoires in COVID-19. Between the trimmed V and J ends, which lost 3 bases and 3 bases, there was a span of 3 bases. This CDR3 has 11 residues. Germline assignment: CDR1 SEHNR and CDR2 FQNEAQ (reference sequence). Sequencing was performed with immunoSEQ multiplex PCR; in TCRdb, only in-frame clones are kept and a portion is missing. This sample has tens of thousands of clones, with 87% found just once. The source material was peripheral blood. The chain joins TRBV7-9 to TRBJ2-7; D is undetermined. The sequence came from a man aged 45-65 years with active COVID-19. The CDR3 region has the DNA TGTGCCAGCAGCTTCAGCTACGAGCAGTACTTC. As protein: CASSFSYEQYF.